Listed here are 25 T cell receptor beta chains from one sample, sequenced in a study of blood T cell repertoires in COVID-19. Only in-frame clones appear in the TCRdb table, and some are missing; sequencing was by immunoSEQ multiplex PCR. The sample consists of approximately 240,000 clones, just under 85% of them appearing once. Sequenced: peripheral blood. All receptors come from a man over 45 with acute or convalescent COVID-19.

This rearrangement joins TRBV2 to TRBJ1-5, with TRBD1 matching 8 bases. The CDR3 is 16 amino acids. CDR1 and CDR2 (germline): SNHLY, FYNNEI. V was pared by 2 bases and J by 4 bases, with 7 bases of the junction left unmatched. In DNA form, the CDR3 reads TGTGCCAGCAGTGAATGGACAGGGTTGTCAAATCAGCCCCAGCATTTT. Its protein is CASSEWTGLSNQPQHF.

This clone was picked up one time. This sequence joins TRBV5-1 and TRBJ2-1, with a possible D match to TRBD1 (5 bases). The CDR3 is made up of 15 amino acids. V gave up 0 bases and J gave up 2 bases, with 9 bases separating them. Germline assignment: CDR1 SGHRS and CDR2 YFSETQ. The CDR3 loop reads CASSLVLGAYNEQFF. The CDR3 nucleotides read TGCGCCAGCAGCTTGGTGTTAGGGGCCTACAATGAGCAGTTCTTC.

In DNA form, the CDR3 reads TGTGCCAGCAGCCGGACAGGAATGAACACTGAAGCTTTCTTT. Its protein product is CASSRTGMNTEAFF. The J gene is TRBJ1-1, the V gene TRBV7-3, with 7 bases lining up with TRBD1. The germline gives CDR1 SGHTA, CDR2 FQGTGA. The V and J ends lost 5 bases and 0 bases, in that order; junction bases with no gene match: 3. This CDR3 has 14 residues.

As for this clone: The same CDR3 can be traced to other DNA sequences in this sample. This rearrangement joins TRBV27 to TRBJ2-1; no reliable D call. Germline V gene sequence: CDR1 MNHEY, CDR2 SMNVEV (reference sequence). The CDR3 is made up of 12 amino acids. The V gene lost 2 bases and the J gene lost 5 bases, with 4 bases spanning the gap. This CDR3 is CASSLLNNEQFF. Written as DNA, the CDR3 is TGTGCCAGCAGTTTACTAAACAATGAGCAGTTCTTC.

This clone was found a few times. The chain is built from TRBV27 and TRBJ1-1; no definite D call. The germline CDR1 and CDR2 sequences are MNHEY and SMNVEV (reference sequence). V lost 2 bases and J 3 bases, leaving 10 bases between the germline ends. This CDR3 contains 14 residues. The CDR3 reads CASSLVISDTEAFF. The CDR3 DNA is TGTGCCAGCAGTTTAGTAATTTCGGACACTGAAGCTTTCTTT.

This clone was seen only once. V gene TRBV28 combines with J gene TRBJ2-2; 8 bases are shared with TRBD2. J lost 3 bases, V lost 5 bases, and 11 bases had no gene match. Germline assignment: CDR1 MDHEN and CDR2 SYDVKM. This CDR3 contains 17 residues. The chain's CDR3 is CASSGISLADDTGELFF. CDR3 nucleotides: TGTGCCAGCAGTGGGATTTCACTAGCGGATGACACCGGGGAGCTGTTTTTT.

V gene TRBV5-1 combines with J gene TRBJ1-5, with 8 nucleotides matching TRBD1. This CDR3 contains 15 residues. Per germline, CDR1 SGHRS and CDR2 YFSETQ. Trimming took 4 bases from V and 6 from J; bases not matched to a gene: 9. The CDR3 loop reads CASSDRDRPGQPQHF. The CDR3 DNA follows: TGCGCCAGCAGCGACCGGGACAGGCCCGGTCAGCCCCAGCATTTT.

Turning to this clone: One junction end disagrees with the germline gene, perhaps due to a read error. V and J are TRBV12-3 or TRBV12-4 and TRBJ2-1; possibly TRBD2 for D (5 bases). The CDR3 has 11 residues. The CDR3 sequence: CASSFPGPGVF. CDR3 DNA sequence: TGTGCCAGCAGTTTCCCAGGCCCCGGGGTCTTC.

This clone was seen once. CDR3 loop: CASSLFTGGHAEAFF. The CDR3 DNA sequence: TGTGCCAGCAGTTTATTTACAGGGGGGCACGCTGAAGCTTTCTTT. This chain uses TRBV27 with TRBJ1-1, with 8 bases identical to TRBD1. The junction had 7 bases not matched to a gene; V was cut back by 1 base and J by 6 bases. The CDR3 has 15 residues. Germline V gives CDR1 MNHEY, CDR2 SMNVEV (reference sequence).

J is TRBJ1-5 and V is TRBV6-5; a possible D gene is TRBD1 (5 bases). The germline V and J ends were trimmed by 4 bases and 3 bases, with 13 bases remaining between them. Germline-derived CDR1 and CDR2 are MNHEY and SVGAGI. The CDR3 loop spans 15 amino acids. The CDR3 nucleotides are TGTGCCAGCAGTTCCGGGGGGAACTTCAATCAGCCCCAGCATTTT. It yields the protein CASSSGGNFNQPQHF.

In this sample, this clone turned up a few times. V is TRBV2 and J is TRBJ2-7; D uncertain. V lost 4 bases to trimming and J lost 6 bases, with 16 bases between them. The germline CDR1 and CDR2 sequences are SNHLY and FYNNEI. This CDR3 has 14 amino acids. CDR3 DNA sequence: TGTGCCAGCAGTGTCGAGGTCGGTCGAGGCGAGCAGTACTTC. Its translation is CASSVEVGRGEQYF. The complete variable domain, with remaining parts taken from reference TRBV2 and TRBJ2-7, reads EPEVTQTPSHQVTQMGQEVILRCVPISNHLYFYWYRQILGQKVEFLVSFYNNEISEKSEIFDDQFSVERPDGSNFTLKIRSTKLEDSAMYFCASSVEVGRGEQYFGPGTRLTVT.

This rearrangement joins TRBV10-2 to TRBJ2-7; D is unresolved. The CDR3 contains 13 residues. Germline CDR1 reads WSHSY; CDR2 reads SAAADI. Deletions cut 3 bases from V and 2 bases from J, with 8 bases between. CDR3 region: CASSDRSTYEQYF. CDR3 in DNA: TGCGCCAGCAGTGATCGGTCTACCTACGAGCAGTACTTC.

The rearrangement links TRBV4-1 to TRBJ2-7; perhaps TRBD1 as D (5 bases). V was shortened by 0 bases and J by 2 bases, with 8 bases between the two germline ends. Germline V gene sequence: CDR1 MGHRA, CDR2 YSYEKL. The CDR3 has 14 residues. CDR3 in DNA: TGCGCCAGCAGCCAAGATTACAGGCCCTACGAGCAGTACTTC. It encodes CASSQDYRPYEQYF.

The rearrangement uses TRBV6-5 and TRBJ1-4; no reliable D call. The germline V and J ends were trimmed by 0 bases and 5 bases, with 7 bases remaining between them. The CDR3 runs to 14 residues. The germline V gene has CDR1 MNHEY and CDR2 SVGAGI. The CDR3: CASSYSRLNEKLFF. CDR3 DNA: TGTGCCAGCAGTTACTCCAGACTAAATGAAAAACTGTTTTTT.

The chain links TRBV27 to TRBJ1-6; the D gene is possibly TRBD1 (6 bases). V lost 6 bases to trimming and J lost 6 bases, with 15 bases between them. The CDR3 extends over 15 amino acids. Germline CDR1 is MNHEY and CDR2 is SMNVEV (reference sequence). CDR3 amino acids: CASRPRTDINSPLHF. The CDR3 nucleotides are TGTGCCAGCAGACCTAGGACAGACATTAATTCACCCCTCCACTTT.

The table lists this clone with a count of one. The junction departs from the called germline gene at one end, perhaps through a read error. The chain links TRBV7-7 to TRBJ2-2; 8 bases map to TRBD1. CDR3 length equals 17 residues. The germline V gene has CDR1 SSHAT and CDR2 FNYEAQ (reference sequence). The CDR3 here is CASSFHPQGGNTGELFF. As DNA, the CDR3 is TGTGCTAGCAGCTTCCACCCACAGGGGGGAAACACCGGGGAGCTGTTTTTT.

This rearrangement joins TRBV29-1 to TRBJ1-2; D not resolved. V shed 1 base and J shed 3 bases, with 12 bases lying between them. The CDR3 covers 14 residues. CDR1 SQVTM and CDR2 ANQGSEA come from the germline V gene. The CDR3 bases are TGCAGCGTTGAAGGTAGACACGGCCACTATGGCTACACCTTC. Its translation is CSVEGRHGHYGYTF.

The chain links TRBV10-3 to TRBJ2-7, with TRBD1 identical over 7 bases. In germline, CDR1 is ENHRY, CDR2 SYGVKD. The CDR3 sequence is 15 residues long. The trim removed 4 bases at V and 7 bases at J, leaving 13 bases unmatched. CDR3 sequence (DNA): TGTGCCATCAGTGTGGGGCAGGGGGAGCCTGAGGAGCAGTACTTC. As protein: CAISVGQGEPEEQYF.

This clone has a single count. The chain employs TRBV7-8 and TRBJ2-5; TRBD1 aligns across 10 bases. The germline CDR1 and CDR2 sequences are SGHVS and FQNEAQ. The J segment lost 9 bases and the V segment lost 5 bases, leaving 12 bases of the junction unmatched. The length of the CDR3 is 15 residues. CDR3: CASSASGTGEGAQYF. Written as DNA, the CDR3 is TGTGCCAGCAGCGCTTCCGGGACAGGGGAGGGGGCCCAGTACTTC.

The chain links TRBV25-1 to TRBJ1-2, with 10 bases lining up with TRBD1. With 3 bases clipped from V and 3 bases from J, the junction kept 4 bases outside the gene matches. CDR3 length: 15 residues. The germline gives CDR1 MGHDK, CDR2 SYGVNS. The CDR3: CASSDPTGGDYGYTF. The CDR3 nucleotides read TGTGCCAGCAGTGACCCGACAGGGGGCGACTATGGCTACACCTTC.

This chain uses TRBV5-5 with TRBJ2-2; 7 bases agree with TRBD2. There are 13 residues in the CDR3. The ends lost 6 bases at V and 6 bases at J; junction bases unmatched: 5. The germline gives CDR1 SGHKS, CDR2 YYEKEE (reference sequence). The CDR3 bases are TGTGCCAGCATTTCAGCGGGGCCCGGGGAGCTGTTTTTT. Translating gives CASISAGPGELFF.

This chain joins TRBV7-2 and TRBJ2-2; 9 bases are shared with TRBD2. V trimming: 3 bases; J trimming: 8 bases; junction bases outside the gene matches: 7. This CDR3 has 15 amino acids. CDR1 and CDR2 from the germline V gene are SGHTA and FQGNSA. CDR3 DNA sequence: TGTGCCAGCAGCTTGACTAGCGGTACACGGGGGGAGCTGTTTTTT. Amino acid sequence: CASSLTSGTRGELFF.

This chain joins TRBV12-3 or TRBV12-4 and TRBJ2-7; 8 bases fit TRBD2. Trimming cost V 5 bases and J 5 bases; bases outside gene matches: 5. The CDR3 runs 13 residues. DNA for the CDR3: TGTGCCAGCAGTCCGACTAGCGTGGACGAGCAGTACTTC. Its protein product is CASSPTSVDEQYF.

The chain couples TRBV6-5 to TRBJ1-1, with D perhaps matching TRBD1 (5 bases). The CDR3 extends over 14 amino acids. The germline V and J ends were trimmed by 0 bases and 3 bases, with 8 bases remaining between them. CDR1 MNHEY and CDR2 SVGAGI come from the germline V gene. Here the CDR3 DNA reads TGTGCCAGCAGTTACTCGGGGGGAGACACTGAAGCTTTCTTT. This codes for CASSYSGGDTEAFF.

Details on this clone: At one boundary the junction diverges from the germline segment, which might be a read error. The chain links TRBV19 to TRBJ1-1; 7 bases agree with TRBD1. From germline, CDR1 is LNHDA and CDR2 SQIVND (reference sequence). The CDR3 contains 14 residues. This CDR3 reads CASSRGQLNIEAFF. DNA for the CDR3: TGTGCCAGTAGTAGGGGACAGCTGAACATTGAAGCTTTCTTT.